This T cell receptor (beta chain) was sequenced during a study of high-grade serous ovarian cancer treatment subgroups. Overall study context: On average, roughly 14,000 reads and 6,000 to 8,000 unique TCR beta rearrangements were obtained per sample. Study outcomes and limitations: Same-patient tumor repertoires overlapped at roughly 0.095 to 0.8; different patients barely overlapped. Repertoire analysis covered CDR3 alone, not CDR1 or CDR2.

Tumor samples were taken before definitive surgery or chemotherapy. Using immunoSEQ multiplex PCR, the repertoire was profiled, and TCRdb retains in-frame clones only, with some absent. The sample contains about 16,000 clones, under 85% of which appear only once. Regarding this clone: Its antigen is currently unknown.

The sample was tumor tissue. This TCR derives from a human donor with high-grade serous ovarian cancer.

CDR3 sequence (DNA): TGTGCCACACAGGACGGCCTCCAAGAGACCCAGTACTTC. It encodes CATQDGLQETQYF. The V and J genes are TRBV18 and TRBJ2-5; tentatively, D is TRBD1 (5 bases). Trimming left V 10 bases short and J 1 base short, with 13 bases between. This CDR3 is 13 amino acids long. CDR1 KGHSH and CDR2 LQKENI come from the germline V gene.